Sequencing of this T cell receptor beta chain was carried out in a study of T cells after yellow fever vaccination. TCRdb ran MiXCR on the 5' RACE reads and lists one entry per CDR3 protein. Here the sample spans 200,000 to 300,000 distinct CDR3 sequences, under 15% being singletons. Study-level findings and limits: A small proportion of clonotypes was detected in both the CD4 and CD8 compartments.

This clonotype has just a few counts. Its target is not known. This sequence was found in a man younger than 40 who received the YFV17D yellow fever vaccine. The sample consisted of CD4+ T cells sorted from PBMCs, taken 45 days after the yellow fever booster vaccination.

The CDR3 loop is CSGGQGPIQYF. The CDR3 region has the DNA TGCAGCGGTGGACAGGGTCCCATTCAGTACTTC. The rearrangement uses TRBV29-1 and TRBJ2-4; 8 bases are a match to TRBD1. V was clipped by 7 bases and J by 9 bases; unmatched bases: 5. The germline CDR1 and CDR2 sequences are SQVTM and ANQGSEA. The CDR3 is made up of 11 amino acids.